Here is one T cell receptor beta chain with its context. Antigen specificity is unknown. Together with a sample-barcoded 5' primer, a J-beta primer mix was included in a second PCR lasting roughly 6 to 12 cycles. The yield of each sample was at least 3 million CDR3-containing paired-end reads. TCRdb analysed the 5' RACE reads with MiXCR anew, one entry per CDR3 protein. In the table there are about a million distinct CDR3 sequences, 40% to 60% of which are singletons. This entry is derived from a study of blood T cells in healthy people across ages. Study results and limitations: Older age coincided with a roughly linear decline in TCR beta diversity per million T cells. With donor CMV status unknown, expanded clonotype changes were possibly confounded. Compared with aged donors, long-lived donors showed fewer expanded clones, suggesting selection.

V was shortened by 5 bases and J by 0 bases, with 15 bases between the two germline ends. This CDR3 contains 16 residues. The germline V gene has CDR1 SGHAT and CDR2 FQNNGV. V gene TRBV11-2 combines with J gene TRBJ2-3; D is possibly TRBD2 (6 bases). The TCR comes from a man aged 25 to 40 in good health. The sample consisted of blood. The CDR3 sequence: CASSLRLEPSTDTQYF. The CDR3 nucleotides are TGTGCCAGCAGCCTCCGACTAGAACCCAGCACAGATACGCAGTATTTT.